This entry is about one T cell receptor (beta chain). Antigen specificity is unknown. Deletions cut 0 bases from V and 6 bases from J, with 13 bases between. The CDR3 runs 14 residues. The V gene's germline CDR1 is SGHRS and CDR2 YFSETQ. These data belong to a study of cytomegalovirus exposure and HLA in healthy donors. The PCR contained 60 Vbeta and 13 Jbeta primers. TCRdb's copy holds only in-frame clones and misses some; the assay was immunoSEQ multiplex PCR. The top ten clones hold about 22% of a sample with about 87,000 clones, 70% to 80% of them seen once. Study-level findings and limits: Near-uniform donor sequencing depth was presumed by presence/absence analyses. HLA allele associations emerged for about 16,000 TCR beta sequences in a later analysis, at 0.05 false discovery rate.

This receptor was obtained from a man aged 30 to 39 in good health and CMV-seropositive. The genes are TRBV5-1 and TRBJ2-7; tentative D call: TRBD2 (6 bases). Sequencing was performed on PBMCs. The CDR3 region has the DNA TGCGCCAGCAGCTTGGGCGGCGGGACCGGCGAGCAGTACTTC. Its translation: CASSLGGGTGEQYF.